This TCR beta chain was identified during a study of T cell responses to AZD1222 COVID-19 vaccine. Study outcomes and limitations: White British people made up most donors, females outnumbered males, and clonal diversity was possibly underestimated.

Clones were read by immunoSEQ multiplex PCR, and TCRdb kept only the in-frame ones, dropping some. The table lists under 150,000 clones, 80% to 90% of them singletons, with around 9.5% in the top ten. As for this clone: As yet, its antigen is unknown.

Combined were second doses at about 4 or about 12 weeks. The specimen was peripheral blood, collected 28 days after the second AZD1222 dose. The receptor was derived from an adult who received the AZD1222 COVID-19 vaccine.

The CDR3 bases are TGCGCCAGCAGCCCGGGGACTAGCGGGAGAAAGAGACAGAAGTACTTC. Residues: CASSPGTSGRKRQKYF. This chain connects TRBV5-1 to TRBJ2-5; 14 bases map to TRBD2. Germline CDR1 SGHRS, CDR2 YFSETQ. The ends lost 4 bases at V and 12 bases at J; junction bases unmatched: 14. This CDR3 spans 16 amino acids.